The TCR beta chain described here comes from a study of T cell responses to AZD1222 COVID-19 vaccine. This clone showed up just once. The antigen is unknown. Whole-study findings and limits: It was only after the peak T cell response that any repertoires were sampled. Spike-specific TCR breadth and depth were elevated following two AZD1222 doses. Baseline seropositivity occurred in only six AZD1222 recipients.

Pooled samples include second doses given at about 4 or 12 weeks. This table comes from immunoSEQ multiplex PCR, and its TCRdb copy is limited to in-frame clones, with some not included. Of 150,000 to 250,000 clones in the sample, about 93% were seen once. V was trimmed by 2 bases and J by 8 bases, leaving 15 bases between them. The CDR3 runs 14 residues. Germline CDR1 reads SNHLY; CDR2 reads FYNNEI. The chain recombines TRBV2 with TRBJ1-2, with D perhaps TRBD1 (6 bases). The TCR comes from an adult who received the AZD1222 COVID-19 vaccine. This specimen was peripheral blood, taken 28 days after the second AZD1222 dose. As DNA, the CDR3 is TGTGCCAGCAGTGAAATTACAGGGAGGGAGGGCTACACCTTC. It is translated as CASSEITGREGYTF.